This TCR beta chain was captured in a study of blood T cell repertoires in COVID-19. This CDR3 spans 14 amino acids. Germline CDR1 reads MRHNA; CDR2 reads SNTAGT. V was shortened by 5 bases and J by 4 bases, with 11 bases between the two germline ends. In this sample, this clone turned up once. As processed by the authors: Estimation of nucleated cell counts relied on the amplification of reference gene primers. Clones were read by immunoSEQ multiplex PCR, and TCRdb kept only the in-frame ones, dropping some. The DNA gave D and trimming, while V, J and clone size come from that table. The profile covers around 250,000 clones, with 70% to 90% appearing a single time and about 7.1% taken by the ten largest.

Sequencing was done on a sample of peripheral blood. The chain uses TRBV6-4 and TRBJ2-2, with D perhaps matching TRBD2 (5 bases). This receptor was taken from a woman aged 70-85 years with active or convalescent COVID-19. The CDR3 DNA sequence: TGTGCCAGCAGTAGGGAACGGGGCACCGGGGAGCTGTTTTTT. Translated, it gives CASSRERGTGELFF.